This TCR beta chain is drawn from a study of CD8+ T cells in alopecia areata. V shed 2 bases and J shed 4 bases, with 17 bases lying between them. This CDR3 region has 15 residues. Germline values: CDR1 GTSNPN, CDR2 SVGIG (reference sequence). Isolated RNA was reverse transcribed into cDNA used as the sequencing template. The table came from immunoSEQ multiplex PCR; TCRdb's copy has only in-frame clones and leaves some out. The sample holds over 250,000 clones, 45% to 70% seen once. Stated treatment: oral pan-JAK inhibitor, 5-10 mg twice daily. The receptor comes from a human donor with alopecia areata. The V and J genes are TRBV30 and TRBJ1-1; TRBD1 might be the D (6 bases). The sequences come from CD4+ T cells sorted from blood, collected at week 52, from a patient treated with tofacitinib. CDR3 coding DNA: TGTGCCTGGAGTCTGGGGGGACACCAGGGCACTGAAGCTTTCTTT. As protein: CAWSLGGHQGTEAFF.